A selection of T cell receptor beta chains follows, all from one sample in a study of Ad26.COV2.S vaccination and SARS-CoV-2 variants. Profiling relied on immunoSEQ multiplex PCR, and the TCRdb table lists in-frame clones only, not all of them. The sample lists over 400,000 clones, 92% occurring once. Here the sequenced sample was peripheral blood, taken in a trial of Ad26.COV2.S vaccine versus placebo. The receptors derive from a person between 18 and 65 years old who received the Ad26.COV2.S COVID-19 vaccine or a placebo. Both conserved end residues are part of each CDR3. D genes are given only for firm matches. Clone size, where shown, is once, few, many, or a class for clones that have expanded.

abundance	j_gene	v_gene	d_gene	CDR3aa	CDR3nt
NA	TRBJ2-5	TRBV6-6	NA	CASSVGASQTQYF	TGTGCCAGCAGTGTTGGGGCCTCGCAGACCCAGTACTTC
few	TRBJ2-6	TRBV6-2/TRBV6-3	NA	CASSYRAGANVLTF	TGTGCCAGCAGTTACCGGGCTGGGGCCAACGTCCTGACTTTC
once	TRBJ1-2	TRBV5-8	NA	CASTRGREKYYGYTF	TGTGCCAGCACCCGAGGGAGGGAGAAGTACTATGGCTACACCTTC
NA	TRBJ2-5	TRBV6-2/TRBV6-3	NA	CASSNRDTNQETQYF	TGTGCCAGCAGTAACCGGGACACAAACCAAGAGACCCAGTACTTC
NA	TRBJ2-1	TRBV11-2	NA	CASSLALGSYNEQFF	TGTGCCAGCAGCTTAGCGTTGGGCTCCTACAATGAGCAGTTCTTC
NA	TRBJ2-3	TRBV12-5	NA	CASGLVLGLSTDTQYF	TGTGCTAGTGGTTTGGTATTGGGACTCAGCACAGATACGCAGTATTTT
NA	TRBJ2-1	TRBV19	TRBD2	CASSPPRGGLNEQFF	TGTGCCAGTAGTCCCCCTCGCGGGGGGCTCAATGAGCAGTTCTTC
NA	TRBJ1-1	TRBV29-1	NA	CSVGVGTANTEAFF	TGCAGCGTTGGGGTAGGGACTGCGAACACTGAAGCTTTCTTT
NA	TRBJ2-1	TRBV27	TRBD1	CAVRETGQGYEQFF	TGTGCCGTACGAGAGACTGGACAGGGCTATGAGCAGTTCTTC
few	TRBJ1-4	TRBV6-5	NA	CASSYGPKEKLFF	TGTGCCAGCAGTTACGGTCCAAAAGAAAAACTGTTTTTT
NA	TRBJ2-2	TRBV27	NA	CASSLTSGNTGELFF	TGTGCCAGCAGTTTGACTTCGGGGAACACCGGGGAGCTGTTTTTT
NA	TRBJ1-1	TRBV6-5	TRBD1	CASSQPGQGLSEAFF	TGTGCCAGCAGTCAACCGGGACAGGGACTCTCTGAAGCTTTCTTT
NA	TRBJ2-7	TRBV9	TRBD1	CASSPSHDRVGYEQYF	TGTGCCAGCAGCCCCTCCCATGACAGGGTGGGCTACGAGCAGTACTTC
NA	TRBJ2-2	TRBV9	NA	CASSVVGTGELFF	TGTGCCAGCAGCGTAGTAGGCACCGGGGAGCTGTTTTTT
few	TRBJ1-2	TRBV29-1	TRBD1	CSVEKTGDYGYTF	TGCAGCGTCGAGAAGACAGGGGACTATGGCTACACCTTC
once	TRBJ1-2	TRBV27	NA	CASSFSRSGNGYGYTF	TGTGCCAGCAGTTTTTCCCGCTCAGGGAACGGCTATGGCTACACCTTC
NA	TRBJ2-5	TRBV11-2	TRBD1	CASRPMTGGMETQYF	TGTGCCAGCAGACCCATGACAGGGGGGATGGAGACCCAGTACTTC
NA	TRBJ2-1	TRBV5-4	NA	CASSLTQNEQFF	TGTGCCAGCAGCTTGACCCAGAATGAGCAGTTCTTC